Following are 6 T cell receptor beta chains from one sample sequenced in a study of human T cells and chemical hapten exposure. MiXCR was run by TCRdb on the RACE reads, yielding one entry per CDR3 protein. The sample lists about 42,000 distinct CDR3 sequences, around 8.9% occurring once. The time point is: patch test 2, 6 weeks after DPC sensitization. Treatment noted: therapeutic diphenylcyclopropenone sensitization with weekly scalp DPC. The material was whole blood, obtained in connection with sensitization to the hapten diphenylcyclopropenone (DPC). All receptors derive from a woman aged 40 to 49 with alopecia areata. Some clones in this sample may be carry-over from other donors' samples.

This clonotype has a count of ten or more. This chain joins TRBV5-1 and TRBJ2-3; D unresolved. The V end lost 7 bases, the J end lost 4 bases, and 16 bases lay between the germline ends. Germline V gene lookup returns CDR1 SGHRS and CDR2 YFSETQ. The CDR3 is 14 amino acids. The CDR3: CASGPGPPPDTQYF. CDR3 DNA sequence: TGCGCCAGCGGACCGGGCCCCCCTCCAGATACGCAGTATTTT.

Ten or more counts support this clonotype. The chain recombines TRBV19 with TRBJ2-5; D unresolved. Between the trimmed V and J ends, which lost 11 bases and 5 bases, there was a span of 24 bases. CDR3 length: 15 amino acids. CDR1 and CDR2 from the germline V gene are LNHDA and SQIVND (reference sequence). The CDR3 nucleotides are TGTGCCCTCCACCCTAATGTGGACCCCTCCGAGACCCAGTACTTC. This sequence encodes CALHPNVDPSETQYF.

This clonotype was seen many times. V gene TRBV18 combines with J gene TRBJ2-6; no firm D call. From germline, CDR1 is KGHSH and CDR2 LQKENI. The ends were cut back, 6 bases at V and 0 bases at J, with 6 bases in the middle. This CDR3 has 14 residues. The CDR3 DNA follows: TGTGCCAGCTCCGCGAGCTCTGGGGCCAACGTCCTGACTTTC. Protein sequence: CASSASSGANVLTF.

This clonotype has ten or more counts. The rearrangement joins TRBV7-9 to TRBJ2-5; D gene uncertain. The CDR3 extends over 11 amino acids. Trimming cost V 7 bases and J 4 bases, with 7 bases left between them. CDR1 is SEHNR, CDR2 FQNEAQ, per germline (reference sequence). CDR3 loop: CASTPGETQYF. The CDR3, as DNA: TGTGCCAGCACCCCTGGAGAGACCCAGTACTTC.

V gene TRBV7-9 combines with J gene TRBJ1-2; TRBD1 is a possible D gene (5 bases). Germline CDR1 and CDR2: SEHNR and FQNEAQ (reference sequence). V was shortened by 2 bases and J by 7 bases, with 17 bases between the two germline ends. The CDR3 runs 15 residues. The CDR3 DNA sequence: TGTGCCAGCAGCTTATTTGCGACAGAAGAAGGTGGCTACACCTTC. Translated: CASSLFATEEGGYTF.

The sample holds many counts of this clonotype. V gene TRBV6-5 combines with J gene TRBJ2-7; 10 bases agree with TRBD2. The germline V gene encodes CDR1 MNHEY and CDR2 SVGAGI. V gave up 6 bases and J gave up 0 bases; unmatched junction bases: 8. The CDR3 loop spans 16 amino acids. The DNA of the CDR3 is TGTGCCAGCAGCCCCGGGACTAGCGATAGCTCCTACGAGCAGTACTTC. It is translated as CASSPGTSDSSYEQYF.